This is a list of T cell receptor beta chains from one sample in a study of radiotherapy plus CTLA-4 blockade in lung cancer. Sequenced by immunoSEQ multiplex PCR; TCRdb stores in-frame clones only, minus some. This sample carries about 120,000 clones, 81% of them seen once, and the ten largest clones take about 3.5%. The material sequenced was peripheral blood, taken from a patient treated with radiotherapy plus ipilimumab. The receptor set was obtained from a human donor with non-small cell lung cancer that progressed on radiotherapy plus ipilimumab. Some clones in this sample may be carry-over from other donors' samples. Each CDR3 is given with its conserved first and last residue.

V: TRBV27
J: TRBJ1-5
CDR3: CASSSQVGQPQHF

V: TRBV5-8
J: TRBJ2-2
CDR3: CASSGRDRDTGELFF

V: TRBV14
J: TRBJ1-1
CDR3: CASSQGQVRGTEAFF

V: TRBV29-1
J: TRBJ1-2
CDR3: CSVGWFYGYTF

V: TRBV10-3
J: .
CDR3: CAISESLVGPTYEQYF

V: TRBV25-1
J: TRBJ1-6
CDR3: CASSDSGTLGSPLHF

V: TRBV29-1
J: TRBJ2-5
CDR3: CSAPVYQETQYF

V: TRBV18
J: TRBJ1-1
CDR3: CASSLAIGSNTEAFF

V: TRBV10-3
J: TRBJ1-5
CDR3: CASGGVEGSNQPQHF

V: TRBV5-1
J: TRBJ2-7
CDR3: CASSTGTGSGEQYF

V: TRBV30
J: TRBJ1-6
CDR3: CAWSVLGGRNSPLHF

V: TRBV10-1
J: TRBJ2-1
CDR3: CASSERGGRWNNEQFF

V: TRBV16
J: TRBJ2-7
CDR3: CASSQWGQGARDEQYF

V: TRBV7-9
J: TRBJ2-3
CDR3: CASSPGGGYTDTQYF

V: TRBV6-4
J: TRBJ1-4
CDR3: CARVGQPGLGEKLFF

V: TRBV27
J: TRBJ2-5
CDR3: CASSRGQGGEETQYF

V: TRBV4-2
J: TRBJ2-1
CDR3: CASSQGVLAGGEQFF

V: TRBV6-5
J: TRBJ1-4
CDR3: CASSYSIWPTNEKLFF

V: TRBV30
J: TRBJ1-4
CDR3: CAWSKPGTTNEKLFF

V: TRBV28
J: TRBJ2-5
CDR3: CASSPPNQETQYF

V: TRBV27
J: TRBJ2-2
CDR3: CASSFHTGGLNTGELFF

V: TRBV6-5
J: TRBJ1-2
CDR3: CASSQGDGYTF